This passage covers 9 T cell receptor beta chains from one sample sequenced in a study of blood T cell repertoires in COVID-19. TCRdb keeps only in-frame clones here, not all; method: immunoSEQ multiplex PCR. The data hold roughly 250,000 clones, with roughly 80% observed a single time. The sample comprised peripheral blood. The receptors come from a woman aged 80 or over with active or convalescent COVID-19.

The chain combines TRBV7-2 with TRBJ2-7, with D possibly TRBD2 on 6 matching bases. Germline values: CDR1 SGHTA, CDR2 FQGNSA. This CDR3 comprises 14 residues. Trimming pared 5 bases from V and 0 bases from J, leaving 11 bases between. CDR3 residues: CASSPREFSYEQYF. Here the CDR3 DNA reads TGTGCCAGCAGCCCTCGGGAGTTCTCCTACGAGCAGTACTTC.

The V gene is TRBV5-1, the J gene TRBJ2-1, with D possibly TRBD2 on 6 matching bases. The V gene lost 0 bases and the J gene lost 4 bases, with 11 bases spanning the gap. The CDR3 consists of 15 residues. Per germline, CDR1 SGHRS and CDR2 YFSETQ. In nucleotides, the CDR3 is TGCGCCAGCAGCTTGGGGGACTTAAATTACAATGAGCAGTTCTTC. Encoded protein: CASSLGDLNYNEQFF.

The rearrangement uses TRBV7-9 and TRBJ2-5; 8 bases fit TRBD1. CDR3 size: 14 residues. V trimming: 11 bases; J trimming: 1 base; junction bases outside the gene matches: 9. Per the germline V gene, CDR1 is SEHNR and CDR2 is FQNEAQ (reference sequence). In nucleotides, the CDR3 is TGTGCCGCTAAGAGTACAGGGGGCCAAGAGACCCAGTACTTC. It translates to CAAKSTGGQETQYF.

The genes are TRBV5-1 and TRBJ1-1, with TRBD1 as a possible D gene (6 bases). With 4 bases removed from V and 6 bases from J, the gap between germline ends came to 19 bases. This CDR3 has 15 amino acids. The germline V gene has CDR1 SGHRS and CDR2 YFSETQ. CDR3 coding DNA: TGCGCCAGCAGCCCCCCGACAGGCTATTCCCCTGAAGCTTTCTTT. This encodes CASSPPTGYSPEAFF.

The chain joins TRBV6-2 or TRBV6-3 to TRBJ1-2; D remains unclear. Germline CDR1 MNHEY, CDR2 SVGEGT. The CDR3 runs to 14 residues. The ends were cut back, 4 bases at V and 8 bases at J, with 17 bases in the middle. CDR3 loop: CASSSSRGIRGYTF. DNA for the CDR3: TGTGCCAGCAGTTCCTCGCGCGGAATACGAGGCTACACCTTC.

The chain combines TRBV7-2 with TRBJ2-5, with 7 bases fitting TRBD1. Germline values: CDR1 SGHTA, CDR2 FQGNSA. J was trimmed by 3 bases and V by 3 bases; bases with no gene match: 7. The length of the CDR3 is 15 residues. CDR3 residues: CASSLSRGPEETQYF. The CDR3 DNA is TGTGCCAGCAGCTTGTCGAGGGGGCCGGAAGAGACCCAGTACTTC.

The chain has TRBV6-5 and TRBJ1-2; TRBD1 might be the D (5 bases). The V end lost 7 bases, the J end lost 12 bases, and 24 bases lay between the germline ends. CDR1 is MNHEY, CDR2 SVGAGI, per germline. The CDR3 covers 14 residues. The CDR3 protein is CASIRSGRVGIHTF. In DNA form, the CDR3 reads TGTGCCAGCATCAGGTCGGGCAGGGTAGGAATTCACACCTTC.

The genes are TRBV10-2 and TRBJ1-1; 7 nucleotides align to TRBD1. The CDR3 totals 15 residues. V lost 6 bases and J lost 0; bases outside the gene matches: 7. Germline CDR1 and CDR2: WSHSY and SAAADI. CDR3 sequence reads: CASRTGTELNTEAFF. The CDR3 coding sequence is TGCGCCAGCAGAACCGGGACAGAATTGAACACTGAAGCTTTCTTT.

The chain uses TRBV6-6 and TRBJ1-5; D is possibly TRBD1 (5 bases). This CDR3 has 14 residues. V gave up 6 bases and J gave up 0 bases, with 9 bases separating them. Per the germline V gene, CDR1 is MNHNY and CDR2 is SVGAGI (reference sequence). In nucleotides, the CDR3 is TGTGCCAGCAGCAGGGTGAATAGCAATCAGCCCCAGCATTTT. It codes for CASSRVNSNQPQHF.